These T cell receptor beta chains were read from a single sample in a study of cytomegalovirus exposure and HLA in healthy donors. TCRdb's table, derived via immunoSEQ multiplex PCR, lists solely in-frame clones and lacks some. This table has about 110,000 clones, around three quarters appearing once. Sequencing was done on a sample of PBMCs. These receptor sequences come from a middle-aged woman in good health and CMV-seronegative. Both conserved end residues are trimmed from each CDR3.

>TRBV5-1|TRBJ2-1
ASSLRREYPNEQF
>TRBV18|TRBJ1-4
ASSGEEKLF
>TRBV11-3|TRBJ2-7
ASSIGASEQY
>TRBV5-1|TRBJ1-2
ASSLPDGGAGGYT
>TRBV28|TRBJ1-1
ASRPQINTEAF
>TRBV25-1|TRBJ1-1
ASSEGQVEAF
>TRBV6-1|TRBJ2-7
ASSENPGGLFYEQY
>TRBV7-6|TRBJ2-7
ASSSGTGGYEQY
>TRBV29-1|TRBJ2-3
SVGGGDTDTQY
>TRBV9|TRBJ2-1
ASSNRDSYNEQF
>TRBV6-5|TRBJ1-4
ASSYRTGVNEKLF
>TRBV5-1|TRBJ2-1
ASSQGLASEQF
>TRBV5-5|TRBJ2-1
ASSLDSSSYNEQF
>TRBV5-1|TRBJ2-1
ASSLGARYNEQF
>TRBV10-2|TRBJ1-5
ASSESANQPQH
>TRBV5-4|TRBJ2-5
ASSLVRGFQETQY
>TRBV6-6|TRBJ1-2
ASRPQGLNYGYT
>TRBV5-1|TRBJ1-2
ASSLTTDNYGYT
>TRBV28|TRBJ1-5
ASSPAAVSNQPQH
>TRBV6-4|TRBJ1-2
ASSTGDSNYGYT
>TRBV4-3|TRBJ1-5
ASSQDRGNQPQH
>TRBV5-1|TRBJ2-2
ASRSSYRNTGELF
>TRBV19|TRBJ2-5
ASSKTGTGETQY
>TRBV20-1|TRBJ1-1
SAIRRAEAF